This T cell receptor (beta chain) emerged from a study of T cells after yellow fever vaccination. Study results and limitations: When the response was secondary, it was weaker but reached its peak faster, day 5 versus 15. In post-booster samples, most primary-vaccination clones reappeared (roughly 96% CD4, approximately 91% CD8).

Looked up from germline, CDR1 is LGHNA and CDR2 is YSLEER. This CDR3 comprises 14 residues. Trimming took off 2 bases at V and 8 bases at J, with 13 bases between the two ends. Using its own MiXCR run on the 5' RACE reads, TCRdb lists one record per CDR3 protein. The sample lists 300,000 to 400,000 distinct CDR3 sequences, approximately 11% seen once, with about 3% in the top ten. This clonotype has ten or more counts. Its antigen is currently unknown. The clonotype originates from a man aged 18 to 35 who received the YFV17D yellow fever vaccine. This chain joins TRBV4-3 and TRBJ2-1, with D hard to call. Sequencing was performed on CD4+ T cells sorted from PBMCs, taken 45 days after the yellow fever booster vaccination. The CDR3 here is CASSQRTTLHEQFF. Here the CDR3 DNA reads TGCGCCAGCAGCCAAAGGACGACCCTTCATGAGCAGTTCTTC.